The 11 T cell receptor beta chains presented below share a single source sample, sequenced in a study. The TRBV12-4/TRBJ1-2 clonotypes were amplified using barcode primers with ligated adaptors. One entry per CDR3 protein results from TCRdb running MiXCR on the multiplex PCR reads. The sample shows some 260 distinct CDR3 sequences, 38% of them seen only once. The sample consisted of naive CD4+ T cells sorted from blood. Indicated subset: naive CD4+ T cells, CD4+CD45RA+CD25-. The receptors stem from a female donor with breast cancer.

This clonotype is large within its sample. The V and J genes are TRBV12-3 or TRBV12-4 and TRBJ1-2; D gene ambiguous. Trimming left V 6 bases short and J 3 bases short, with 14 bases between. The CDR3 is 14 amino acids. CDR3 nucleotides: TGTGCCAGCAGACGAACCTCCGGGGACTATGGCTACACCTTC. It translates to CASRRTSGDYGYTF.

This clonotype is classed as medium-sized. The V gene is TRBV12-3 or TRBV12-4, the J gene TRBJ1-2; D is uncertain. V was clipped by 3 bases and J by 0 bases, with 20 bases between them. The CDR3 runs to 18 residues. For the CDR3, the DNA is TGTGCCAGCAGTTTTCGTCGACTCCAACCAGCGGCTAACTATGGCTACACCTTC. This gives the protein CASSFRRLQPAANYGYTF.

This chain links TRBV12-3 or TRBV12-4 with TRBJ1-2, with D unresolved. The CDR3 is 12 residues long. The V gene lost 5 bases and the J gene lost 3 bases, with 7 bases spanning the gap. Here the CDR3 DNA reads TGTGCCAGCAGTGCACAATACTATGGCTACACCTTC. This codes for CASSAQYYGYTF.

This clonotype is hyperexpanded (1% or more) within its sample. This chain uses TRBV12-3 or TRBV12-4 with TRBJ1-2, with D hard to call. Trimming stripped 3 bases from V and 6 bases from J, with 14 bases between. The CDR3 is made up of 14 amino acids. This CDR3 is CASSFYGVKDGYTF. Here the CDR3 DNA reads TGTGCCAGCAGTTTCTACGGCGTCAAAGATGGCTACACCTTC.

The rearrangement links TRBV12-3 or TRBV12-4 to TRBJ1-2, with D unresolved. V lost 6 bases and J 4 bases, leaving 15 bases between the germline ends. The CDR3 is made up of 14 amino acids. In nucleotides, the CDR3 is TGTGCCAGCAGCTCAGCAGTGTCCTTCTATGGCTACACCTTC. Translation gives CASSSAVSFYGYTF.

J is TRBJ1-2 and V is TRBV12-3 or TRBV12-4; weak D call: TRBD1 (6 bases). V shed 3 bases and J shed 5 bases, with 19 bases lying between them. The CDR3 consists of 16 residues. As DNA, the CDR3 is TGTGCCAGCAGTTTGCTCTCCTGGACAGCATCTTATGGCTACACCTTC. As protein: CASSLLSWTASYGYTF.

This clonotype is large in the sample. The chain joins TRBV12-3 or TRBV12-4 to TRBJ1-2; no reliable D call. Trimming left V 6 bases short and J 8 bases short, with 10 bases between. The CDR3 spans 11 residues. DNA of the CDR3: TGTGCCAGCAGCTCGTTTATGGGCTACACCTTC. Protein sequence: CASSSFMGYTF.

By share, this clonotype counts as large (0.1 to 1%). The J gene is TRBJ1-2, the V gene TRBV12-3 or TRBV12-4, with a weak D call TRBD1 (6 bases). The CDR3 has 14 amino acids. The germline V and J ends were trimmed by 6 bases and 3 bases, with 14 bases remaining between them. CDR3 region: CASRSGDADYGYTF. CDR3 sequence (DNA): TGTGCCAGCAGATCAGGGGACGCGGACTATGGCTACACCTTC.

By share, this clonotype ranks as large. The rearrangement links TRBV12-3 or TRBV12-4 to TRBJ1-2, with a weak D call TRBD1 (6 bases). The CDR3 is 14 amino acids. Between the trimmed V and J ends, which lost 1 base and 2 bases, there was a span of 8 bases. The CDR3 bases are TGTGCCAGCAGTTTAGGTCAGGGGAACTATGGCTACACCTTC. Translated: CASSLGQGNYGYTF.

This clonotype is medium-sized within its sample. The rearrangement joins TRBV12-3 or TRBV12-4 to TRBJ1-2; D unclear. There are 17 residues in the CDR3. The V end lost 5 bases, the J end lost 3 bases, and 22 bases lay between the germline ends. CDR3 residues: CASSHRWFHWGDYGYTF. CDR3 nucleotide sequence: TGTGCCAGCAGTCATAGGTGGTTTCACTGGGGTGACTATGGCTACACCTTC.

This clonotype is judged hyperexpanded. V is TRBV12-3 or TRBV12-4 and J is TRBJ1-2; no reliable D call. V was shortened by 4 bases and J by 3 bases, with 9 bases between the two germline ends. The length of the CDR3 is 13 residues. The CDR3, as DNA: TGTGCCAGCAGTTCCCCTTTGGACTATGGCTACACCTTC. It encodes CASSSPLDYGYTF.